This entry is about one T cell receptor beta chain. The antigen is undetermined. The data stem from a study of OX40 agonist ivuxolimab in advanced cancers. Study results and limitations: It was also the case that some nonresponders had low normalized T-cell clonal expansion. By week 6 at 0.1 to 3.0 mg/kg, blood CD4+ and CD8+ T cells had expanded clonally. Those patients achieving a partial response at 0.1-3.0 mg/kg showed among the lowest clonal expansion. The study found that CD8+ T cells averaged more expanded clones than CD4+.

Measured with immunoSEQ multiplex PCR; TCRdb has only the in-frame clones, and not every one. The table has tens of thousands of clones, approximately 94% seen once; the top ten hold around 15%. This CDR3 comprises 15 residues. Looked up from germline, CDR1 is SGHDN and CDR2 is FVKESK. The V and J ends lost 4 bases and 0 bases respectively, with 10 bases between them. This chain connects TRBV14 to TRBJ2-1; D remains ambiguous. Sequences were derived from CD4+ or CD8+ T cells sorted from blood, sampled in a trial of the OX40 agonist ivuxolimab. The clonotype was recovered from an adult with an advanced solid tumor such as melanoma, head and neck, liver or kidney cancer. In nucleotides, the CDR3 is TGTGCCAGCAGCCCCGAGACGTTCTCCTACAATGAGCAGTTCTTC. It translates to CASSPETFSYNEQFF.